This T cell receptor beta chain is drawn from a study of OX40 agonist ivuxolimab in advanced cancers. V was pared by 0 bases and J by 3 bases, with 7 bases between. Germline assignment: CDR1 SGHDT and CDR2 YYEEEE. The CDR3 totals 14 residues. The assay was immunoSEQ multiplex PCR, and TCRdb's table has in-frame clones only and misses some. Of about 52,000 clones listed, roughly nine tenths are singletons. The chain employs TRBV5-6 and TRBJ1-3; D remains ambiguous. The sample consisted of CD4+ or CD8+ T cells sorted from blood, taken in a trial of the OX40 agonist ivuxolimab. The clonotype originates from an adult with an advanced solid tumor such as melanoma, head and neck, liver or kidney cancer. The CDR3 loop is CASSLGQSGNTIYF. In nucleotides, the CDR3 is TGTGCCAGCAGCTTGGGTCAAAGTGGAAACACCATATATTTT.